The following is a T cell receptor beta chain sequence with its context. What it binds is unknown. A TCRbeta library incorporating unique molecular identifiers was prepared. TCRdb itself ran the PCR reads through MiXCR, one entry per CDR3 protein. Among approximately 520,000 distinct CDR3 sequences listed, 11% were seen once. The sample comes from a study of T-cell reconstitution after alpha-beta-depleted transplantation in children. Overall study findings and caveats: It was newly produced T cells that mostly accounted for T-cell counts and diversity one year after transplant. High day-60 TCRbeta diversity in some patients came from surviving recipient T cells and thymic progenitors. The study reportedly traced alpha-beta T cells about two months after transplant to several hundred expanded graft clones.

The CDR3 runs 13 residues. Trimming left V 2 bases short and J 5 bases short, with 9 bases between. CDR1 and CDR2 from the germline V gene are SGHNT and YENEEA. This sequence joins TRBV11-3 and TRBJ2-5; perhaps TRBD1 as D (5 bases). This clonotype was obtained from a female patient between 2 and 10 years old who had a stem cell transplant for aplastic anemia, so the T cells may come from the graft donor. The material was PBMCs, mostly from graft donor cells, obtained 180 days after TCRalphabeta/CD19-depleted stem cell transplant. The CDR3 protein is CASSLFRAETQYF. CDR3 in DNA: TGTGCCAGCAGCTTATTCAGGGCGGAGACCCAGTACTTC.